A single sample gave rise to the 25 T cell receptor beta chains below, sequenced in a study of beta chain features in type 1 diabetes. Regarding the study as a whole: For Type 1 diabetes patients, all four CD4+ subsets carried TCRB CDR3s that were moderately but significantly shorter.

Isolated RNA was reverse transcribed in full, so expressed TCRB transcripts were sequenced. Profiled with immunoSEQ multiplex PCR; TCRdb holds only in-frame clones, not every one. In the table there are about 340,000 clones, roughly 8.8% of which are singletons. No antigen has been assigned to these receptors. Sequencing used central memory CD4+ T cells from blood. The receptors originated from a man aged 25-40 years with type 1 diabetes.

This clone was picked up a small number of times. The V and J genes are TRBV28 and TRBJ2-6, with TRBD2 matching over 7 bases. Germline assignment: CDR1 MDHEN and CDR2 SYDVKM. The CDR3 runs 15 residues. Losses at the gene ends were 8 bases for V and 2 bases for J; bases not matched to a gene: 6. DNA for the CDR3: TGTGCCAGCGGGGGGAGGGGCGCTGGGGCCAACGTCCTGACTTTC. Translated: CASGGRGAGANVLTF.

This clone has more than one count but fewer than ten. The chain recombines TRBV30 with TRBJ2-7; D ambiguous. This CDR3 has 14 residues. Trimming cost V 7 bases and J 2 bases, with 18 bases left between them. Germline assignment: CDR1 GTSNPN and CDR2 SVGIG (reference sequence). The CDR3 protein is CASPGGEGTYEQYF. CDR3 coding DNA: TGTGCCTCCCCCGGTGGGGAAGGTACCTACGAGCAGTACTTC.

This clone was found a few times. This chain connects TRBV6-6 to TRBJ1-2; no clear D. V was shortened by 6 bases and J by 7 bases, with 21 bases between the two germline ends. This CDR3 has 15 amino acids. Germline V gives CDR1 MNHNY, CDR2 SVGAGI (reference sequence). CDR3 in DNA: TGTGCCAGCAGCTTCCCAGTCAGCCTCCCTGTTGGCTACACCTTC. It encodes CASSFPVSLPVGYTF.

The chain uses TRBV29-1 and TRBJ2-5; the D is unclear. The length of the CDR3 is 13 residues. Germline V CDR1 and CDR2: SQVTM, ANQGSEA. V was pared by 3 bases and J by 5 bases, with 13 bases between. The CDR3 DNA is TGCAGCGTTGAGACGTACGTCCAGGAGACCCAGTACTTC. It codes for CSVETYVQETQYF.

The chain employs TRBV6-6 and TRBJ1-2; D not resolved. Trimming took off 7 bases at V and 6 bases at J, with 12 bases between the two ends. Germline V gene sequence: CDR1 MNHNY, CDR2 SVGAGI (reference sequence). This CDR3 has 12 amino acids. CDR3 DNA sequence: TGTGCCAGCAATACCCTAGCGGATGGCTACACCTTC. This translates into CASNTLADGYTF.

This clone was picked up a small number of times. The same CDR3 is also encoded by other DNA sequences in this sample. The chain employs TRBV7-9 and TRBJ1-5; D perhaps matches TRBD1 (5 bases). The length of the CDR3 is 15 residues. Germline V gene sequence: CDR1 SEHNR, CDR2 FQNEAQ (reference sequence). Trimming cost V 3 bases and J 1 base, with 10 bases left between them. CDR3 nucleotides: TGTGCCAGCAGCTTTCAGGGTGGCAGCAATCAGCCCCAGCATTTT. This encodes CASSFQGGSNQPQHF.

CDR3 DNA: TGCGCCAGCAGCTTGGAACAGTCCTACGAGCAGTACTTC. Encoded protein: CASSLEQSYEQYF. V is TRBV5-1 and J is TRBJ2-7; D gene uncertain. The V and J ends lost 0 bases and 1 base respectively, with 5 bases between them. This CDR3 has 13 residues. Germline CDR1 SGHRS, CDR2 YFSETQ.

The chain combines TRBV4-3 with TRBJ1-4; 7 bases agree with TRBD1. The J segment lost 7 bases and the V segment lost 6 bases, leaving 11 bases of the junction unmatched. Germline CDR1 reads LGHNA; CDR2 reads YSLEER. The CDR3 length is 15 residues. The CDR3 region is CASSLQGVVGEKLFF. The CDR3 bases are TGCGCCAGCAGTCTGCAGGGGGTGGTGGGTGAAAAACTGTTTTTT.

This clone was picked up a small number of times. This chain connects TRBV7-2 to TRBJ1-2; TRBD1 agrees at 11 bases. J gave up 7 bases and V 5 bases, and 6 bases lay outside the gene matches. The CDR3 runs to 14 residues. Germline CDR1 reads SGHTA; CDR2 reads FQGNSA. CDR3 sequence (DNA): TGTGCCAGCAGCCAGGACAGGGGGCCTGGTGGCTACACCTTC. Residues: CASSQDRGPGGYTF.

The chain has TRBV2 and TRBJ1-4, with 11 bases lining up with TRBD1. V was pared by 8 bases and J by 3 bases, with 5 bases of the junction left unmatched. CDR1 SNHLY and CDR2 FYNNEI come from the germline V gene. The CDR3 length is 15 residues. The CDR3 nucleotides are TGTGCCAGCGGGACAGGGGGACGGGCTAATGAAAAACTGTTTTTT. Translation gives CASGTGGRANEKLFF.

Points on this clone: The sample has other DNA sequences that encode this CDR3 too. V and J are TRBV7-2 and TRBJ2-3; 9 positions match TRBD2. Germline loops: CDR1 SGHTA, CDR2 FQGNSA. The CDR3 loop spans 15 amino acids. V lost 0 bases, J lost 2 bases, and 0 bases stayed unmatched. The CDR3 protein is CASSLAGLATDTQYF. The CDR3 DNA sequence: TGTGCCAGCAGCTTAGCGGGACTAGCCACAGATACGCAGTATTTT.

In this sample, this clone turned up a few times. The V gene is TRBV28, the J gene TRBJ1-2; TRBD1 agrees at 9 bases. V was pared by 3 bases and J by 0 bases, with 8 bases of the junction left unmatched. Per the germline V gene, CDR1 is MDHEN and CDR2 is SYDVKM. The CDR3 sequence is 17 residues long. The CDR3 here is CASSFTGTGSTNYGYTF. The CDR3 bases are TGTGCCAGCAGTTTTACCGGGACAGGGTCCACTAACTATGGCTACACCTTC.

The chain uses TRBV25-1 and TRBJ1-1; D uncertain. CDR1 and CDR2 from the germline V gene are MGHDK and SYGVNS. CDR3 length equals 13 residues. V dropped 4 bases and J dropped 0 bases, with 6 bases sitting between them. CDR3 amino acids: CASSGTVNTEAFF. The CDR3 DNA reads as TGTGCCAGCAGTGGAACGGTGAACACTGAAGCTTTCTTT.

This rearrangement joins TRBV6-5 to TRBJ2-7, with TRBD2 matching over 7 bases. The germline V gene has CDR1 MNHEY and CDR2 SVGAGI. The CDR3 consists of 15 residues. V shed 0 bases, J shed 2 bases, and the junction held 4 bases outside the gene matches. The CDR3 here is CASSYSGGAAYEQYF. CDR3 bases: TGTGCCAGCAGTTACTCGGGAGGGGCGGCCTACGAGCAGTACTTC.

The chain uses TRBV18 and TRBJ1-4; 11 nucleotides line up with TRBD1. CDR1 is KGHSH and CDR2 is LQKENI in the germline V gene. V dropped 3 bases and J dropped 2; count of bases not matched to a gene: 2. The CDR3 has 16 residues. The CDR3 sequence is CASSPDRGPTNEKLFF. The CDR3 nucleotides read TGTGCCAGCTCACCGGACAGGGGGCCTACTAATGAAAAACTGTTTTTT.

This clone was seen at least ten times. This chain links TRBV2 with TRBJ1-1, with 7 bases lining up with TRBD1. This CDR3 is built from 13 residues. In germline, CDR1 is SNHLY, CDR2 FYNNEI. V gave up 7 bases and J gave up 3 bases; unmatched junction bases: 5. The CDR3 bases are TGTGCCAGCAAGCTCCAGGGGGACACTGAAGCTTTCTTT. This sequence encodes CASKLQGDTEAFF.

The table lists this clone with many counts. The J gene is TRBJ1-2, the V gene TRBV4-3; 8 positions match TRBD1. V shed 3 bases and J 1 base; nucleotides not matched to a gene: 7. The CDR3 runs 16 residues. CDR1 is LGHNA, CDR2 YSLEER, per germline. The DNA of the CDR3 is TGCGCCAGCAGCCAGAACCCGACAGGGGTTAACTATGGCTACACCTTC. Translating gives CASSQNPTGVNYGYTF.

The chain carries TRBV6-5 and TRBJ2-5, with D perhaps TRBD1 (5 bases). The germline CDR1 and CDR2 sequences are MNHEY and SVGAGI. V was shortened by 5 bases and J by 1 base, with 14 bases between the two germline ends. The CDR3 loop spans 15 amino acids. The CDR3 reads CASSNQQVSQETQYF. The CDR3 DNA reads as TGTGCCAGCAGTAATCAACAGGTATCCCAAGAGACCCAGTACTTC.

The V call is TRBV28, the J call TRBJ2-1; D is tentatively TRBD1 or TRBD2 (7 bases each). The CDR3 is made up of 16 amino acids. The V and J ends lost 5 bases and 7 bases respectively, with 21 bases between them. The germline V gene has CDR1 MDHEN and CDR2 SYDVKM. In nucleotides, the CDR3 is TGTGCCAGCAGTCTACCCGACAGGGCCGGGGGGAATGAGCAGTTCTTC. Amino acid sequence: CASSLPDRAGGNEQFF.

This clone was seen ten or more times. V is TRBV10-3 and J is TRBJ1-2; the D is unclear. The CDR3 runs to 14 residues. CDR1 is ENHRY and CDR2 is SYGVKD in the germline V gene. Trimming stripped 0 bases from V and 5 bases from J, with 10 bases between. The CDR3 DNA is TGTGCCATCAGTGAGTCGTACCAGGCTTATGGCTACACCTTC. Its translation: CAISESYQAYGYTF.

This clone was recorded at least ten times. J is TRBJ1-5 and V is TRBV7-4; 7 bases agree with TRBD1. CDR3 length: 13 amino acids. Germline V gene sequence: CDR1 SGHVT, CDR2 SQSDAQ. The trim removed 9 bases at V and 4 bases at J, leaving 6 bases unmatched. CDR3 sequence (DNA): TGTGCCAGTGGGACAGAGAGTAATCAGCCCCAGCATTTT. Amino acids: CASGTESNQPQHF.

This clone was seen only a few times. This chain connects TRBV7-2 to TRBJ1-6; D remains unclear. The CDR3 is 14 residues long. Per germline, CDR1 SGHTA and CDR2 FQGNSA. Trimming stripped 2 bases from V and 7 bases from J, with 9 bases between. CDR3 DNA: TGTGCCAGCAGCTTATTAGGCCACAATTCACCCCTCCACTTT. It translates to CASSLLGHNSPLHF.

Notes on this clone: At the DNA level, this CDR3 is encoded by other sequences in the same sample as well. The chain has TRBV18 and TRBJ2-1; TRBD1 matches at 8 bases. Germline lookup yields CDR1 KGHSH and CDR2 LQKENI. After removal of 5 bases from V and 2 bases from J, the junction contained 5 bases not matched to a gene. This CDR3 region has 15 residues. This CDR3 is CASSFTGGPYNEQFF. CDR3 nucleotides: TGTGCCAGCTCATTCACAGGGGGACCCTACAATGAGCAGTTCTTC. The full variable domain, in which reference TRBV18 and TRBJ2-1 provide the parts outside the CDR3, is NAGVMQNPRHLVRRRGQEARLRCSPMKGHSHVYWYRQLPEEGLKFMVYLQKENIIDESGMPKERFSAEFPKEGPSILRIQQVVRGDSAAYFCASSFTGGPYNEQFFGPGTRLTVL.

J is TRBJ2-7 and V is TRBV28, with D tentatively TRBD1 or TRBD2 (5 bases each). Trimming left V 5 bases short and J 0 bases short, with 17 bases between. The CDR3 is 16 residues long. Per the germline V gene, CDR1 is MDHEN and CDR2 is SYDVKM. The CDR3 coding sequence is TGTGCCAGCAGTCCCCCCAGGGACGGGAACTCCTACGAGCAGTACTTC. Translation gives CASSPPRDGNSYEQYF. The complete variable domain, with remaining parts taken from reference TRBV28 and TRBJ2-7, reads DVKVTQSSRYLVKRTGEKVFLECVQDMDHENMFWYRQDPGLGLRLIYFSYDVKMKEKGDIPEGYSVSREKKERFSLILESASTNQTSMYLCASSPPRDGNSYEQYFGPGTRLTVT.

The genes are TRBV4-2 and TRBJ2-3; D unresolved. Trimming pared 4 bases from V and 4 bases from J, leaving 6 bases between. The germline V gene has CDR1 LGHNA and CDR2 YNFKEQ. The CDR3 sequence is 12 residues long. CDR3 sequence (DNA): TGTGCCAGCAGCCTTAGAGCAGATACGCAGTATTTT. Translation gives CASSLRADTQYF.